A selection of T cell receptor beta chains follows, all from one sample in a study of cytomegalovirus exposure and HLA in healthy donors. Here immunoSEQ multiplex PCR was the method, and the copy in TCRdb shows in-frame clones only, minus some. The sample has some 130,000 clones, about 91% seen once; the top ten hold about 1.2%. The sample comprised PBMCs. These TCRs come from a woman in her late teens or twenties in good health and CMV-seronegative. CDR3s include the opening cysteine and the closing phenylalanine or tryptophan. Rows may omit the clone size; those that give it use once, few, many or a size class.

.	TRBV7-8	TRBJ2-4	CASSSRTIQGPKNIQYF
.	TRBV21-1	TRBJ1-5	CASSKAGSPGDNQPQHF
once	TRBV6-1	TRBJ1-4	CASSRDRDEKLFF
.	TRBV10-3	TRBJ1-1	CAIRTELNTEAFF
.	TRBV6-6	TRBJ1-4	CASSPTGIATNEKLFF
.	TRBV1	TRBJ1-5	CTSSHPARGLDQPQHF
.	TRBV6-5	TRBJ2-7	CASSYDGSSGYEQYF
.	TRBV5-1	TRBJ2-3	CASSTSGADTDTQYF
.	TRBV5-1	TRBJ2-3	CASSEDYYTQYF
.	TRBV7-9	TRBJ1-1	CASRRTGATEAFF
few	TRBV18	TRBJ1-3	CAAREGRRNTIYF
.	TRBV7-8	TRBJ2-7	CASSLRTSGTHGEQYF
once	TRBV4-1	TRBJ2-5	CASSRGDTGSETQYF
.	TRBV28	TRBJ2-7	CASSRNGRTSYEQYF
.	TRBV27	TRBJ2-2	CASSPWGRTGELFF
.	TRBV10-1	TRBJ1-2	CASSLGTAYGYTF
.	TRBV11-2	TRBJ1-1	CASSLKPSTEAFF
.	TRBV9	TRBJ2-2	CASSPTTNTGELFF
once	TRBV25-1	TRBJ2-1	CASSEPGLAGNEQFF
.	TRBV19	TRBJ2-2	CASSVGANTGELFF
.	TRBV6-6	TRBJ1-3	CASAKEGQVRGNTIYF
.	TRBV4-1	TRBJ1-2	CASSQEVSGVWYGYTF
.	TRBV11-2	TRBJ1-1	CASSQGFPMNTEAFF
once	TRBV7-9	TRBJ2-7	CASSLLADYEQYF
.	TRBV11-1	TRBJ1-1	CASSLSGGYTEAFF
.	TRBV29-1	TRBJ2-7	CSVRGLNLSSYEQYF
.	TRBV5-5	TRBJ1-2	CASSPLGGGYGYTF
.	TRBV9	TRBJ1-1	CASSAGGGIPRFEAFF
once	TRBV5-1	TRBJ1-2	CASSLASTGSHYGYTF
.	TRBV7-9	TRBJ2-2	CARMGQTNTGELFF
.	TRBV2	TRBJ1-2	CASSSGRWDYGYTF
.	TRBV9	TRBJ1-1	CASSVVRDWALGTEAFF
.	TRBV29-1	TRBJ1-2	CSVERTGALNYGYTF
.	TRBV5-1	TRBJ1-1	CASSLALVTRDTEAFF
.	TRBV2	TRBJ1-6	CASSKAFPGHKNSPLHF
.	TRBV4-1	TRBJ2-1	CASSRLVGEIAGGARNEQFF
.	TRBV7-9	TRBJ1-5	CASSPQDSSNQPQHF
.	TRBV4-1	TRBJ2-3	CASSQVHTPTQYF
.	TRBV27	TRBJ1-2	CASSLNVGGYGYTF
.	TRBV2	TRBJ1-1	CASSDQGHTEAFF
.	TRBV6-5	TRBJ1-2	CASRLNRGHGYTF
.	TRBV9	TRBJ2-2	CASSPTTGLRFTGELFF
.	TRBV6-5	TRBJ1-5	CASSSGSFNQPQHF
.	TRBV21-1	TRBJ1-1	CASSDKLRGHDVNTEAFF
.	TRBV6-5	TRBJ1-5	CASRRQGSDQPQHF
.	TRBV12-5	TRBJ2-1	CASGLILAGSEQFF
.	TRBV14	TRBJ1-1	CASSQEGALGTEAFF
.	TRBV5-1	TRBJ1-2	CASSLAPDRDQNLYGYTF
once	TRBV6-1	TRBJ1-2	CASGAGDYGYTF
.	TRBV5-1	TRBJ2-7	CASSLGDRVAEQYF
.	TRBV11-2	TRBJ2-1	CASSLVTGDNNEQFF
.	TRBV2	TRBJ2-2	CASKGAGAGELFF
.	TRBV21-1	TRBJ1-5	CASSDRAGGPLSRVGDANQPQHF